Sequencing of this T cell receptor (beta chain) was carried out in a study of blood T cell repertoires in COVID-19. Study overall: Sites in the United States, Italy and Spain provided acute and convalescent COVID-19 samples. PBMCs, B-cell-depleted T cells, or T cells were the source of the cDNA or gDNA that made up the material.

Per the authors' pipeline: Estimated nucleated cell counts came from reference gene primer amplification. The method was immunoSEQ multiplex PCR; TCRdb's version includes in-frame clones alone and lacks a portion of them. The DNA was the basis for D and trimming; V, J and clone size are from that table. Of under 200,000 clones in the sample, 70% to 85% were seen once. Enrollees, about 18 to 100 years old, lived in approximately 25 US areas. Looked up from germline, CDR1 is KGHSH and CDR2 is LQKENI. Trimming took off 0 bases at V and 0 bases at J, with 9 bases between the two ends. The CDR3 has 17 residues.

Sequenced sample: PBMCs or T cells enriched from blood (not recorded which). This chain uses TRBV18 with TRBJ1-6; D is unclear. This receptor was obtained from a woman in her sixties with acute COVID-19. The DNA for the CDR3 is TGTGCCAGCTCACCACCCCGGAGCGGCTCCTATAATTCACCCCTCCACTTT. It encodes CASSPPRSGSYNSPLHF.